Presented here are 12 T cell receptor beta chains from one specimen sequenced in a study of blood T cell repertoires in COVID-19. The assay was immunoSEQ multiplex PCR, and TCRdb's table has in-frame clones only and misses some. The sample has over 80,000 clones; about 80% are singletons. The sequenced material came from peripheral blood. Receptors originate from an older woman with acute or convalescent COVID-19.

The chain uses TRBV28 and TRBJ1-1, with 7 bases matching TRBD1. This CDR3 is built from 15 residues. Germline assignment: CDR1 MDHEN and CDR2 SYDVKM. V was clipped by 5 bases and J by 5 bases; unmatched bases: 11. The CDR3 DNA reads TGTGCCAGCAGTCAAGGGACAGCTGAACGGACTGAAGCTTTCTTT. Translating it yields CASSQGTAERTEAFF.

This chain links TRBV19 with TRBJ1-1; D is perhaps TRBD1 (6 bases). The germline gives CDR1 LNHDA, CDR2 SQIVND (reference sequence). The CDR3 is made up of 12 amino acids. V lost 7 bases and J lost 6, with 12 bases in between. The CDR3 nucleotides are TGTGCCAGTACAGGGGAGTCGTCTGAAGCTTTCTTT. Translating gives CASTGESSEAFF.

The rearrangement joins TRBV7-3 to TRBJ2-1, with D possibly TRBD2 on 6 matching bases. The CDR3 loop spans 15 amino acids. Per the germline V gene, CDR1 is SGHTA and CDR2 is FQGTGA. Trimming left V 1 base short and J 2 bases short, with 9 bases between. CDR3 amino acids: CASSLSGGAYNEQFF. CDR3 DNA: TGTGCCAGCAGCTTAAGCGGAGGGGCCTACAATGAGCAGTTCTTC.

J is TRBJ2-3 and V is TRBV13; 8 bases are a match to TRBD2. The germline V gene has CDR1 PRHDT and CDR2 FYEKMQ (reference sequence). The CDR3 consists of 16 residues. J gave up 3 bases and V 2 bases, and 7 bases lay outside the gene matches. CDR3 residues: CASSLLAGGLTDTQYF. Written as DNA, the CDR3 is TGTGCCAGCAGCTTATTGGCGGGGGGACTTACAGATACGCAGTATTTT.

In this sample, this clone turned up once. V is TRBV27 and J is TRBJ2-1, with TRBD2 matching 10 bases. CDR1 and CDR2 from the germline V gene are MNHEY and SMNVEV (reference sequence). The V segment lost 5 bases and the J segment 4 bases; nucleotides outside the gene matches: 5. CDR3 length: 15 amino acids. The CDR3 sequence is CASSETSGQYNEQFF. The CDR3 DNA reads as TGTGCCAGCAGTGAGACTAGCGGGCAATACAATGAGCAGTTCTTC.

The V and J genes are TRBV6-2 or TRBV6-3 and TRBJ1-6, with D unresolved. From germline, CDR1 is MNHEY and CDR2 SVGEGT. The CDR3 runs 14 residues. The germline V and J ends were trimmed by 4 bases and 7 bases, with 11 bases remaining between them. The CDR3 sequence is CASSFQVGNSPLHF. The DNA for the CDR3 is TGTGCCAGCAGTTTTCAGGTTGGCAATTCACCCCTCCACTTT.

The V gene is TRBV28, the J gene TRBJ2-2, with TRBD2 identical over 8 bases. Trimming at V came to 8 bases and at J to 2 bases, leaving 7 bases not matched to a gene. The CDR3 length is 15 residues. The germline CDR1 and CDR2 sequences are MDHEN and SYDVKM. CDR3 sequence reads: CASQSGGLNTGELFF. CDR3 coding DNA: TGTGCCAGCCAAAGCGGGGGACTAAACACCGGGGAGCTGTTTTTT.

The chain carries TRBV29-1 and TRBJ1-6; the D gene is possibly TRBD1 (5 bases). Between the trimmed V and J ends, which lost 4 bases and 6 bases, there was a span of 10 bases. The CDR3 covers 13 residues. The germline CDR1 and CDR2 sequences are SQVTM and ANQGSEA. CDR3 in amino acids: CSVGQGVNSPLHF. CDR3 coding DNA: TGCAGCGTTGGTCAGGGCGTTAATTCACCCCTCCACTTT.

The chain recombines TRBV11-1 with TRBJ2-2; D perhaps matches TRBD1 (5 bases). Germline V CDR1 and CDR2: SGHAT, FQDESV (reference sequence). CDR3 length: 16 residues. Trimming removed 2 bases from V and 4 bases from J, with 14 bases in between. The DNA of the CDR3 is TGTGCCAGCAGCTTATTTGTGACAGAAGGCACCGGGGAGCTGTTTTTT. Encoded protein: CASSLFVTEGTGELFF.

The chain links TRBV2 to TRBJ2-7, with D possibly matching TRBD1 (5 bases). Trimming removed 1 base at V and 2 bases at J, with 6 bases between. This CDR3 contains 13 residues. Germline V gives CDR1 SNHLY, CDR2 FYNNEI. CDR3 amino acids: CASSEGTTYEQYF. The DNA of the CDR3 is TGTGCCAGCAGTGAAGGGACAACCTACGAGCAGTACTTC. Based on the CDR3 plus reference TRBV2 and TRBJ2-7, the full variable domain is EPEVTQTPSHQVTQMGQEVILRCVPISNHLYFYWYRQILGQKVEFLVSFYNNEISEKSEIFDDQFSVERPDGSNFTLKIRSTKLEDSAMYFCASSEGTTYEQYFGPGTRLTVT.

This chain connects TRBV28 to TRBJ1-5; maybe TRBD1 (6 bases). This CDR3 contains 17 residues. Deletions cut 5 bases from V and 0 bases from J, with 17 bases between. Germline V gene lookup returns CDR1 MDHEN and CDR2 SYDVKM. The CDR3: CASSPAGGSHSNQPQHF. CDR3 DNA sequence: TGTGCCAGCAGTCCTGCGGGGGGCAGTCATAGCAATCAGCCCCAGCATTTT.

The genes are TRBV5-1 and TRBJ2-2; TRBD2 might be the D (5 bases). V lost 5 bases, J lost 0 bases, and 11 bases lay in between. The germline V gene encodes CDR1 SGHRS and CDR2 YFSETQ. CDR3 size: 15 residues. The CDR3 loop reads CASRTDYSNTGELFF. The DNA for the CDR3 is TGCGCCAGCAGAACCGACTACTCGAACACCGGGGAGCTGTTTTTT.